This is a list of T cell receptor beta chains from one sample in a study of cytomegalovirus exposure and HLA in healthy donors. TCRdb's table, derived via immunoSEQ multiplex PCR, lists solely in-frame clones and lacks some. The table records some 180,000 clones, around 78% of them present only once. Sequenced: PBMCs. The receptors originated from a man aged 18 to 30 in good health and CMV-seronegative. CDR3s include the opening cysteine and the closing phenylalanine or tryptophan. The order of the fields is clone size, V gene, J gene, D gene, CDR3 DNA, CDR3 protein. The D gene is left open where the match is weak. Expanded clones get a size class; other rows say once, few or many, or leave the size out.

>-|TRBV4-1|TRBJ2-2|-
TGCGCCAGCAGGTACAATACAGACACCGGGGAGCTGTTTTTT
CASRYNTDTGELFF
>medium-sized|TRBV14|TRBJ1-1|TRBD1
TGTGCCAGCAGCCAGCAGGGGGCTGTGGGCACTGAAGCTTTCTTT
CASSQQGAVGTEAFF
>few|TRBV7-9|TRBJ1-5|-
TGTGCCAGCAGCCGAGACAATCAGCCCCAGCATTTT
CASSRDNQPQHF
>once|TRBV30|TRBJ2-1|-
TGTGCCTGCGCCCCACTCGATGAGCAGTTCTTC
CACAPLDEQFF
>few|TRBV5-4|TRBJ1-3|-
TGTGCCAGCAGCTTGGGACACGATGGAAACACCATATATTTT
CASSLGHDGNTIYF
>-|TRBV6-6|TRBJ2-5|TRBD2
TGTGCCAGCAGTTGGACTAGCGGGGGGGCCCAGACCCAGTACTTC
CASSWTSGGAQTQYF
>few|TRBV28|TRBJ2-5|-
TGTGCCAGCAGTTCCCCCCTGGGGCGGGGGTACTTC
CASSSPLGRGYF
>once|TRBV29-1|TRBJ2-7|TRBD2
TGTGCCGGGGGGGCTTCGAGCGAGCAGTACTTC
CAGGASSEQYF
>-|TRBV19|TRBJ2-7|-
TGTGCCAGTTCTTTTCCCCCTCCCGGTGGGCAGCAGTACTTC
CASSFPPPGGQQYF
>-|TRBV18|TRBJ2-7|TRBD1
TGTGCCAGCTCACCACCCAACAGGGGTCTGGTCACCTACGAGCAGTACTTC
CASSPPNRGLVTYEQYF
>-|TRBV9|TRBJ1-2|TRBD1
TGTGCCAGCAGCATTAGGGACAGGAACTATGGCTACACCTTC
CASSIRDRNYGYTF
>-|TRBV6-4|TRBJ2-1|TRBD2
TGTGCCAGCAGTCGACTAGCGGGAAGCTCCTACAATGAGCAGTTCTTC
CASSRLAGSSYNEQFF
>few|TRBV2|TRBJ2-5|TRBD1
TGTGCCAGCAGTGAACTCTACAGGGGTAAGACCCAGTACTTC
CASSELYRGKTQYF
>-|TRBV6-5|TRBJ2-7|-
TGTGCCAGCAGTTACGCGGGGAGCGAGCAGTACTTC
CASSYAGSEQYF
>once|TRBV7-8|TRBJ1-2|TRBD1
TGTGCCAGCAGCGTCAAAGCGGGACAGGGTGGAGGCTACACCTTC
CASSVKAGQGGGYTF
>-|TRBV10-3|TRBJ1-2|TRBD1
TGTGCCATCAGTGAAATCAGACAGGGGATGGGCTATGGCTACACCTTC
CAISEIRQGMGYGYTF
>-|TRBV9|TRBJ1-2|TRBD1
TGTGCCAGCAGCGCCCGGGACAGGGATGGCTATGGCTACACCTTC
CASSARDRDGYGYTF
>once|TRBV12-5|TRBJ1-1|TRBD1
TGTGCTAGTGGTTTGGTACTGGGACAGGGGGCCATGAACACTGAAGCTTTCTTT
CASGLVLGQGAMNTEAFF
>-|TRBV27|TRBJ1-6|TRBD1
TGTGCCAGCAGTCCCCGACACAGGGGGAGTTCACCCCTCCACTTT
CASSPRHRGSSPLHF
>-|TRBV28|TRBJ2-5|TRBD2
TGTGCCAGCAGTTTATTTGCGGGAGGGGGAGAGACCCAGTACTTC
CASSLFAGGGETQYF
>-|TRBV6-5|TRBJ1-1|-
TGTGCCAGCAGCGATGCAGGTTTTGAAGCTTTCTTT
CASSDAGFEAFF
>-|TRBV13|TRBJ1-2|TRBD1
TGTGCCAGCAGCGTTGGCCCGCAGGGGGGAGCTAACTATGGCTACACCTTC
CASSVGPQGGANYGYTF
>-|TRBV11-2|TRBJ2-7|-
TGTGCCAGCAGCTCCCTTTTCAGGGCAAACTACGAGCAGTACTTC
CASSSLFRANYEQYF
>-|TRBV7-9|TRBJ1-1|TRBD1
TGTGCCAGCAGCTTAGACAGGGGAGGTCAAAGGTGGGCTTTCTTT
CASSLDRGGQRWAFF
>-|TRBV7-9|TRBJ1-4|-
TGTGCCAGCAGCCCCCGGGGAGGGACGGCTAATGAAAAACTGTTTTTT
CASSPRGGTANEKLFF
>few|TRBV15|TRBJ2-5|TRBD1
TGTGCCACCAGCAGATCAACCGGGACAGGGGAGGAGACCCAGTACTTC
CATSRSTGTGEETQYF
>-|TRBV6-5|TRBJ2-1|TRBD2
TGTGCCACCCAGCCCAGCGGGAGTTCATACAATGAGCAGTTCTTC
CATQPSGSSYNEQFF
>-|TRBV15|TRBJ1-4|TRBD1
TGTGCCACCAGCAGAGTGGTGGGACAGGGGGATGAAAAACTGTTTTTT
CATSRVVGQGDEKLFF
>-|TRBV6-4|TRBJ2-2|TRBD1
TGTGCCAGCAGTGATGAACAGGGGCCCGGGGAGCTGTTTTTT
CASSDEQGPGELFF
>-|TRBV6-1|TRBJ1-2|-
TGTGCCAGCTCCGAACGGGGGGGCTACACCTTC
CASSERGGYTF
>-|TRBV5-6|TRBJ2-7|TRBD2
TGTGCCAGCAGCATCGCCGGGACTAGCGGGAGTGGCTACGAGCAGTACTTC
CASSIAGTSGSGYEQYF
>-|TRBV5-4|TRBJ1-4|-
TGTGCCAGCAGCTTTAGGGCCGTAGAGGGTCAGAAACTGTTTTTT
CASSFRAVEGQKLFF
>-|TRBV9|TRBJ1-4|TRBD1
TGTGCCAGCAGTGTGACAGGGCTCAGGGAAAAACTGTTTTTT
CASSVTGLREKLFF
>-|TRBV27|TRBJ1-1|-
TGTGCCAGCAGTTTAGGGAGGGTGAACACTGAAGCTTTCTTT
CASSLGRVNTEAFF
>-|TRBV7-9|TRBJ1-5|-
TGTGCCAGCAGCCTTGGTCACGGCACTAGCCCGCCCCAGCATTTT
CASSLGHGTSPPQHF
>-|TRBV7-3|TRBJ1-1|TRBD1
TGTGCCAGCAGCCTCTTCGTAGGGGACAGTGAAGCTTTCTTT
CASSLFVGDSEAFF
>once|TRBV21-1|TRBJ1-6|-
TGTGCCAGCAGCGACAGGACCCCTCACGGTTCCTATAATTCACCCCTCCACTTT
CASSDRTPHGSYNSPLHF
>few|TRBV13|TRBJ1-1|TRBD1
TGTGCCAGCAGCTTACAGGGACAGTTCGAACTGAACACTGAAGCTTTCTTT
CASSLQGQFELNTEAFF
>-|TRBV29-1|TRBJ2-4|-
TGCAGCGGGGCCCTCGGGGGCATTCAGTACTTC
CSGALGGIQYF
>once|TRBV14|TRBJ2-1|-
TGTGCCAGCAGCCAGGAAAGGGGGACTGAGCAGTTCTTC
CASSQERGTEQFF
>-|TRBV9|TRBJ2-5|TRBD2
TGTGCCAGCAGCGTAGGGGGTAGCGGGGGAAACCAAGAGACCCAGTACTTC
CASSVGGSGGNQETQYF
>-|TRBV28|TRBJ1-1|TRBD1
TGTGCCAGCAGTGGGGGACAGGGGGTGTTC
CASSGGQGVF
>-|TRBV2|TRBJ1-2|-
TGTGCCAGCAGTGAGGAGTTTCGGAGTGGCTACACCTTC
CASSEEFRSGYTF